The 16 T cell receptor beta chains given below trace back to one sample, sequenced in a study of blood T cell repertoires in COVID-19. Libraries were prepared by immunoSEQ multiplex PCR; TCRdb keeps only in-frame clonotypes and omits some of them. The sample records tens of thousands of clones, roughly 83% being singletons. Material for sequencing was peripheral blood. Every receptor here comes from a man between 65 and 85 years old with acute or convalescent COVID-19.

The chain employs TRBV4-2 and TRBJ1-2; TRBD1 aligns across 9 bases. The CDR3 extends over 16 amino acids. CDR1 LGHNA and CDR2 YNFKEQ come from the germline V gene. Germline trimming cut 4 bases from V and 2 bases from J; bases unmatched to any gene: 8. The CDR3 DNA reads TGTGCCAGCAGCCGGGGGACAGGGAGAGGGAACTATGGCTACACCTTC. Amino acid sequence: CASSRGTGRGNYGYTF.

V and J are TRBV28 and TRBJ1-1; no reliable D call. The germline V gene encodes CDR1 MDHEN and CDR2 SYDVKM. The V gene lost 8 bases and the J gene lost 0 bases, with 13 bases spanning the gap. This CDR3 spans 14 amino acids. The CDR3 sequence is CASAPADMNTEAFF. CDR3 sequence (DNA): TGTGCCAGCGCACCCGCGGATATGAACACTGAAGCTTTCTTT.

The chain is built from TRBV29-1 and TRBJ2-3; 10 bases fit TRBD2. The V segment lost 1 base and the J segment 1 base; nucleotides outside the gene matches: 8. The CDR3 is made up of 17 amino acids. The V gene's germline CDR1 is SQVTM and CDR2 ANQGSEA. DNA for the CDR3: TGCAGCGTTGAAGGCCACCCTCTAGCGGGAGGCACAGATACGCAGTATTTT. Its protein product is CSVEGHPLAGGTDTQYF.

Remarks on this clone: The sample contains more than one DNA sequence encoding this CDR3. V and J are TRBV24-1 and TRBJ1-5, with D possibly matching TRBD1 (5 bases). CDR3 size: 13 residues. V was clipped by 9 bases and J by 0 bases, with 8 bases between them. Germline CDR1 KGHDR, CDR2 SFDVKD. CDR3 loop: CATGGDSNQPQHF. The CDR3, as DNA: TGTGCCACCGGGGGGGATAGCAATCAGCCCCAGCATTTT.

This chain joins TRBV5-1 and TRBJ2-3; 8 bases line up with TRBD1. Germline-derived CDR1 and CDR2 are SGHRS and YFSETQ. The CDR3 is 16 amino acids. The V and J ends lost 4 bases and 1 base, in that order; junction bases with no gene match: 8. This chain's CDR3 is CASSAGQGGGTDTQYF. As DNA, the CDR3 is TGCGCCAGCAGCGCCGGACAGGGTGGGGGCACAGATACGCAGTATTTT.

A few counts support this clone. The chain recombines TRBV5-1 with TRBJ2-1, with D maybe TRBD1 (6 bases). Germline V gene data show CDR1 as SGHRS and CDR2 as YFSETQ. The CDR3 is 17 residues long. Trimming took off 4 bases at V and 6 bases at J, with 23 bases between the two ends. CDR3 protein: CASSRPVLQGRLNEQFF. As DNA, the CDR3 is TGCGCCAGCAGCCGACCCGTGTTACAGGGTCGCCTCAATGAGCAGTTCTTC. The full variable domain, its missing parts supplied by reference TRBV5-1 and TRBJ2-1, is KAGVTQTPRYLIKTRGQQVTLSCSPISGHRSVSWYQQTPGQGLQFLFEYFSETQRNKGNFPGRFSGRQFSNSRSEMNVSTLELGDSALYLCASSRPVLQGRLNEQFFGPGTRLTVL.

The V and J genes are TRBV11-2 and TRBJ2-1, with 10 nucleotides matching TRBD2. The CDR3 is 19 amino acids. The germline V gene has CDR1 SGHAT and CDR2 FQNNGV. J was trimmed by 5 bases and V by 0 bases; bases with no gene match: 13. The DNA for the CDR3 is TGTGCCAGCAGCTTAGACCCCCGTGGAAGCGGGAGGGACCACAATGAGCAGTTCTTC. Encoded protein: CASSLDPRGSGRDHNEQFF.

This chain's CDR3 is CAWSVTAVSGYTF. The CDR3 region has the DNA TGTGCCTGGAGCGTAACAGCGGTTAGCGGCTACACCTTC. V usage is TRBV30 and J usage is TRBJ1-2, with unresolved D. Trimming cost V 3 bases and J 8 bases, with 16 bases left between them. Germline V gene sequence: CDR1 GTSNPN, CDR2 SVGIG (reference sequence). The CDR3 runs to 13 residues.

The chain employs TRBV7-9 and TRBJ1-1, with TRBD1 as a possible D gene (6 bases). Trimming took off 3 bases at V and 1 base at J, with 24 bases between the two ends. Germline values: CDR1 SEHNR, CDR2 FQNEAQ (reference sequence). CDR3 size: 19 residues. The CDR3 DNA follows: TGTGCCAGCAGCTTCCAGCGGGGAATCGGCGGGGGCTCGAACACTGAAGCTTTCTTT. Its translation is CASSFQRGIGGGSNTEAFF.

There are a few counts of this clone. This chain uses TRBV27 with TRBJ2-1, with 8 bases fitting TRBD2. CDR1 and CDR2 from the germline V gene are MNHEY and SMNVEV (reference sequence). The CDR3 is 16 amino acids. The ends lost 10 bases at V and 0 bases at J; junction bases unmatched: 11. The CDR3 DNA reads as TGTGCCACCAATGACGGGAGGGCCGTCTCCTACAATGAGCAGTTCTTC. Residues: CATNDGRAVSYNEQFF.

Regarding this clone: At one end the junction does not follow the germline gene, possibly because of a read error. This chain links TRBV28 with TRBJ2-5; 9 nucleotides align to TRBD1. CDR3 size: 13 residues. CDR1 and CDR2 (germline): MDHEN, SYDVKM. The CDR3 here is CASSFPNAGTGHF. The CDR3 region has the DNA TGTGCCAGCAGTTTTCCAAATGCCGGGACAGGGCACTTC.

The chain recombines TRBV5-4 with TRBJ2-7; possible D gene TRBD2, 6 bases. This CDR3 has 15 amino acids. V was cut by 3 bases and J by 0 bases, with 13 bases left in between. Germline-derived CDR1 and CDR2 are SGHNT and YYREEE (reference sequence). CDR3 protein: CASSSPGTVSYEQYF. The CDR3, as DNA: TGTGCCAGCAGCTCCCCGGGGACTGTCTCCTACGAGCAGTACTTC.

This chain connects TRBV7-3 to TRBJ2-3, with 10 bases lining up with TRBD1. The CDR3 extends over 16 amino acids. Germline CDR1 is SGHTA and CDR2 is FQGTGA. J gave up 3 bases and V 4 bases, and 7 bases lay outside the gene matches. Written as DNA, the CDR3 is TGTGCCAGCAGCTCGGCGTGGGACAGGGGAACAGATACGCAGTATTTT. It codes for CASSSAWDRGTDTQYF.

The chain joins TRBV7-6 to TRBJ1-4, with no clear D. The germline gives CDR1 SGHVS, CDR2 FNYEAQ. V lost 2 bases to trimming and J lost 3 bases, with 13 bases between them. The CDR3 is made up of 16 amino acids. The CDR3 loop is CASSLSKAGANEKLFF. The CDR3 DNA reads TGTGCCAGCAGCTTATCTAAGGCCGGGGCTAATGAAAAACTGTTTTTT.

This sequence joins TRBV3-1 (or the pseudogene TRBV3-2) and TRBJ2-1, with D possibly matching TRBD1 (6 bases). The germline gives CDR1 LGHDT, CDR2 YNNKEL (reference sequence). The CDR3 totals 14 residues. The germline V and J ends were trimmed by 1 base and 6 bases, with 10 bases remaining between them. CDR3 residues: CASSQGRGLNEQFF. In DNA form, the CDR3 reads TGTGCCAGCAGCCAAGGCAGGGGTCTCAATGAGCAGTTCTTC.

This clone has a handful of counts. This sequence joins TRBV2 and TRBJ2-3; the match to TRBD1 covers 7 bases. Germline-derived CDR1 and CDR2 are SNHLY and FYNNEI. The CDR3 sequence is 14 residues long. V lost 6 bases to trimming and J lost 0 bases; unmatched junction nucleotides: 3. The CDR3 DNA is TGTGCCAGCAGGGGGACAGCGAGCACAGATACGCAGTATTTT. Translated: CASRGTASTDTQYF.